The T cell receptor beta chain described here comes from a study of OX40 agonist ivuxolimab in advanced cancers. Across the whole study: Patients receiving dose escalation had hepatocellular carcinoma, melanoma, renal cell or head and neck cancer. Points from the study as a whole: At 0.1 to 3.0 mg/kg and by week 6, CD4+ and CD8+ T cells in the blood had expanded clonally. Near-lowest levels of clonal expansion characterized partial responders at 0.1-3.0 mg/kg.

Sequencing used immunoSEQ multiplex PCR; TCRdb keeps in-frame clones, though not all of them. The sample carries approximately 64,000 clones, 87% recorded once. On this clone itself: Its target is not known.

V was pared by 1 base and J by 1 base, with 7 bases between. Germline CDR1 reads SEHNR; CDR2 reads FQNEAQ (reference sequence). The CDR3 is 14 amino acids. The rearrangement joins TRBV7-9 to TRBJ1-1; the D is unclear. The specimen comprised CD4+ or CD8+ T cells sorted from blood, sampled in a trial of the OX40 agonist ivuxolimab. The receptor was isolated from an adult with an advanced solid tumor such as melanoma, head and neck, liver or kidney cancer. CDR3 sequence reads: CASSLVSTNTEAFF. The CDR3 nucleotides read TGTGCCAGCAGCTTAGTTTCCACGAACACTGAAGCTTTCTTT.